One sample yielded the 19 T cell receptor beta chains listed below, sequenced in a study of shared clonotypes between healthy human individuals. TCRdb's table, derived via immunoSEQ multiplex PCR, lists solely in-frame clones and lacks some. The sample includes a few million clones, roughly 95% of them seen just once. Sequenced: naive CD4+ T cells sorted from blood. Subset denoted: CD45RA+ positively selected. Every receptor here comes from a man between 18 and 29 years old in good health.

This clone has only a few counts. The rearrangement joins TRBV7-3 to TRBJ2-1, with TRBD2 matching 12 bases. The V and J ends lost 5 bases and 4 bases, in that order; junction bases with no gene match: 6. The CDR3 runs to 16 residues. Germline assignment: CDR1 SGHTA and CDR2 FQGTGA. CDR3 sequence: CASSLRTSGEYNEQFF. In DNA form, the CDR3 reads TGTGCCAGCAGCCTCAGGACTAGCGGGGAATACAATGAGCAGTTCTTC.

V is TRBV5-1 and J is TRBJ2-5, with D perhaps being TRBD1 or TRBD2 (5 bases each). V was trimmed by 0 bases and J by 5 bases, leaving 14 bases between them. This CDR3 spans 15 amino acids. Germline assignment: CDR1 SGHRS and CDR2 YFSETQ. The CDR3 here is CASSLDPRDGETQYF. In DNA, the CDR3 is TGCGCCAGCAGCTTGGATCCCAGGGACGGCGAGACCCAGTACTTC.

The V and J genes are TRBV9 and TRBJ2-1; possibly TRBD1 or TRBD2 for D (5 bases each). Looked up from germline, CDR1 is SGDLS and CDR2 is YYNGEE. There are 14 residues in the CDR3. V lost 7 bases and J lost 2, with 13 bases in between. CDR3 sequence (DNA): TGTGCCAGCGGACCGGGACGGGCCTACAATGAGCAGTTCTTC. Encoded protein: CASGPGRAYNEQFF.

The chain combines TRBV29-1 with TRBJ1-2; D is possibly TRBD1 (6 bases). CDR1 and CDR2 (germline): SQVTM, ANQGSEA. The CDR3 extends over 14 amino acids. V shed 7 bases and J shed 7 bases, with 22 bases lying between them. The CDR3 reads CSASQDRFGSGYTF. DNA for the CDR3: TGCAGCGCCTCCCAAGACAGGTTCGGGAGTGGCTACACCTTC.

The V call is TRBV6-6, the J call TRBJ1-1; D gene unclear. Per germline, CDR1 MNHNY and CDR2 SVGAGI (reference sequence). Trimming stripped 0 bases from V and 2 bases from J, with 7 bases between. The CDR3 extends over 14 amino acids. DNA of the CDR3: TGTGCCAGCAGTTACTCGAACACTAACACTGAAGCTTTCTTT. This codes for CASSYSNTNTEAFF.

The sample holds one count of this clone. The J gene is TRBJ2-3, the V gene TRBV7-2, with D hard to call. Trimming left V 7 bases short and J 3 bases short, with 11 bases between. The CDR3 extends over 13 amino acids. Per the germline V gene, CDR1 is SGHTA and CDR2 is FQGNSA. The CDR3 coding sequence is TGTGCCAGCAATAACGATGGGACAGATACGCAGTATTTT. It codes for CASNNDGTDTQYF. The whole variable domain, filled in from reference TRBV7-2 and TRBJ2-3, reads GAGVSQSPSNKVTEKGKDVELRCDPISGHTALYWYRQSLGQGLEFLIYFQGNSAPDKSGLPSDRFSAERTGGSVSTLTIQRTQQEDSAVYLCASNNDGTDTQYFGPGTRLTVL.

The chain links TRBV7-2 to TRBJ1-3, with TRBD1 matching 7 bases. Germline-derived CDR1 and CDR2 are SGHTA and FQGNSA. V was pared by 5 bases and J by 4 bases, with 8 bases of the junction left unmatched. This CDR3 region has 15 residues. CDR3 sequence (DNA): TGTGCCAGCAGCGTAGACAGGGCGACCGGAAACACCATATATTTT. This sequence encodes CASSVDRATGNTIYF.

A single count supports this clone. The sample contains more than one DNA sequence encoding this CDR3. The chain joins TRBV20-1 to TRBJ2-7, with D possibly TRBD1 on 6 matching bases. Trimming removed 5 bases at V and 6 bases at J, with 8 bases between. CDR1 and CDR2 from the germline V gene are DFQATT and SNEGSKA (reference sequence). CDR3 length equals 10 residues. This CDR3 reads CSASRGEQYF. The DNA for the CDR3 is TGCAGTGCTTCCAGGGGCGAGCAGTACTTC.

J is TRBJ2-5 and V is TRBV5-6; perhaps TRBD1 as D (6 bases). Germline V gene data show CDR1 as SGHDT and CDR2 as YYEEEE. The CDR3 runs to 16 residues. Trimming took off 4 bases at V and 4 bases at J, with 20 bases between the two ends. CDR3 sequence (DNA): TGTGCCAGCAGCGTACCTCTTAGAAGGGGGAGAGAGACCCAGTACTTC. It yields the protein CASSVPLRRGRETQYF.

V usage is TRBV5-4 and J usage is TRBJ2-7; D is perhaps TRBD2 (6 bases). V gave up 1 base and J gave up 5 bases, with 10 bases separating them. This CDR3 has 13 residues. CDR1 and CDR2 (germline): SGHNT, YYREEE (reference sequence). The CDR3 here is CASSLWDFDEQYF. CDR3 in DNA: TGTGCCAGCAGCTTGTGGGACTTCGACGAGCAGTACTTC.

The chain recombines TRBV7-2 with TRBJ1-1, with D tentatively TRBD1 (5 bases). Germline-derived CDR1 and CDR2 are SGHTA and FQGNSA. Trimming stripped 3 bases from V and 10 bases from J, with 12 bases between. There are 12 residues in the CDR3. The CDR3 reads CASSFYSRGAFF. Here the CDR3 DNA reads TGTGCCAGCAGCTTTTACTCGAGGGGAGCTTTCTTT. Full variable domain (missing parts from reference TRBV7-2 and TRBJ1-1): GAGVSQSPSNKVTEKGKDVELRCDPISGHTALYWYRQSLGQGLEFLIYFQGNSAPDKSGLPSDRFSAERTGGSVSTLTIQRTQQEDSAVYLCASSFYSRGAFFGQGTRLTVV.

The chain employs TRBV6-1 and TRBJ2-1, with D uncertain. The CDR3 runs to 16 residues. Germline V gene lookup returns CDR1 MNHNS and CDR2 SASEGT. The V and J ends lost 0 bases and 0 bases respectively, with 9 bases between them. CDR3 region: CASSEATAVSYNEQFF. CDR3 DNA sequence: TGTGCCAGCAGTGAAGCAACAGCTGTCTCCTACAATGAGCAGTTCTTC.

This clone came up a few times. The sample holds other DNA sequences that translate to the same CDR3. The V gene is TRBV5-1, the J gene TRBJ1-1; TRBD1 matches at 7 bases. Germline CDR1 is SGHRS and CDR2 is YFSETQ. V lost 3 bases, J lost 0 bases, and 2 bases stayed unmatched. This CDR3 spans 14 amino acids. In DNA, the CDR3 is TGCGCCAGCAGCTCGGGACAGCTGAACACTGAAGCTTTCTTT. It is translated as CASSSGQLNTEAFF.

CDR3 in amino acids: CSVRSGFSSYEQYF. CDR3 nucleotide sequence: TGCAGCGTTCGAAGCGGGTTTAGCTCCTACGAGCAGTACTTC. This chain connects TRBV29-1 to TRBJ2-7, with D possibly being TRBD2 (6 bases). This CDR3 comprises 14 residues. Germline loops: CDR1 SQVTM, CDR2 ANQGSEA. V lost 5 bases and J 0 bases, leaving 14 bases between the germline ends.

The chain has TRBV30 and TRBJ2-3, with D uncertain. CDR1 GTSNPN and CDR2 SVGIG come from the germline V gene (reference sequence). The germline V and J ends were trimmed by 0 bases and 2 bases, with 6 bases remaining between them. This CDR3 contains 13 residues. CDR3 sequence: CAWSVPVTDTQYF. The CDR3 coding sequence is TGTGCCTGGAGTGTACCCGTCACAGATACGCAGTATTTT.

The chain carries TRBV2 and TRBJ2-1; 12 nucleotides match TRBD2. The CDR3 totals 17 residues. V shed 3 bases, J shed 2 bases, and the junction held 5 bases outside the gene matches. From germline, CDR1 is SNHLY and CDR2 FYNNEI. The CDR3 coding sequence is TGTGCCAGCAGTGACGCTAGCGGGGGGGCACCCTACAATGAGCAGTTCTTC. This translates into CASSDASGGAPYNEQFF.

This clone was detected once. This chain links TRBV5-1 with TRBJ2-3; D is unclear. The germline gives CDR1 SGHRS, CDR2 YFSETQ. V lost 4 bases and J lost 5, with 5 bases in between. The CDR3 extends over 11 amino acids. In DNA form, the CDR3 reads TGCGCCAGCAGCGGGTTAGATACGCAGTATTTT. Translation gives CASSGLDTQYF.

This chain links TRBV11-2 with TRBJ2-5; 8 positions match TRBD2. The CDR3 is 14 residues long. In germline, CDR1 is SGHAT, CDR2 FQNNGV. Germline trimming cut 5 bases from V and 7 bases from J; bases unmatched to any gene: 9. CDR3 bases: TGTGCCAGCAGCACAACTAGCGGCCCGGGGACCCAGTACTTC. Translated: CASSTTSGPGTQYF.

The chain links TRBV5-1 to TRBJ2-3, with 11 bases aligning to TRBD1. This CDR3 has 20 amino acids. CDR1 is SGHRS and CDR2 is YFSETQ in the germline V gene. The junction had 18 bases not matched to a gene; V was cut back by 4 bases and J by 2 bases. DNA for the CDR3: TGCGCCAGCAGCCTTAGGGACAGGGGGGCGACGTCAAGAAACACAGATACGCAGTATTTT. It codes for CASSLRDRGATSRNTDTQYF.